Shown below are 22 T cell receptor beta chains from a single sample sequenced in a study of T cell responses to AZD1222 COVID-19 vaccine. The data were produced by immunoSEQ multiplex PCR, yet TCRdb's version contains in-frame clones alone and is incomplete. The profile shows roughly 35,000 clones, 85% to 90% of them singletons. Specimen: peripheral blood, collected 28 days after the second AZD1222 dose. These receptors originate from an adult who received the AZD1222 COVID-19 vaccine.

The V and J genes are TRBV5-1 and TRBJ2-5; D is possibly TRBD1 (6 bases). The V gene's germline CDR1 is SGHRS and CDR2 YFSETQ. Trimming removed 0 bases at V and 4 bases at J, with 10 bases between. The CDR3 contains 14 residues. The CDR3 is CASSLAQGRETQYF. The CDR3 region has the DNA TGCGCCAGCAGCTTGGCACAGGGAAGAGAGACCCAGTACTTC. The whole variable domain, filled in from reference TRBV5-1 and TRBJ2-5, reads KAGVTQTPRYLIKTRGQQVTLSCSPISGHRSVSWYQQTPGQGLQFLFEYFSETQRNKGNFPGRFSGRQFSNSRSEMNVSTLELGDSALYLCASSLAQGRETQYFGPGTRLLVL.

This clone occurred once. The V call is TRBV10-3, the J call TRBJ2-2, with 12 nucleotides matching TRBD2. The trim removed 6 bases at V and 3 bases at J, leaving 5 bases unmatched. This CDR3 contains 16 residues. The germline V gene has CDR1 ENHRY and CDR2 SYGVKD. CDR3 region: CAIRWTSGAHTGELFF. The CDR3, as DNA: TGTGCCATCAGGTGGACTAGCGGGGCTCACACCGGGGAGCTGTTTTTT.

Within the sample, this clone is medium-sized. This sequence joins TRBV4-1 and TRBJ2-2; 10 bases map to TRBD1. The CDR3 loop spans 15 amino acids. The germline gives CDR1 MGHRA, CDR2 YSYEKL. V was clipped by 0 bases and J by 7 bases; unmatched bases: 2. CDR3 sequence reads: CASSQEGQGDGELFF. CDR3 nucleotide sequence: TGCGCCAGCAGCCAAGAAGGACAGGGGGACGGGGAGCTGTTTTTT.

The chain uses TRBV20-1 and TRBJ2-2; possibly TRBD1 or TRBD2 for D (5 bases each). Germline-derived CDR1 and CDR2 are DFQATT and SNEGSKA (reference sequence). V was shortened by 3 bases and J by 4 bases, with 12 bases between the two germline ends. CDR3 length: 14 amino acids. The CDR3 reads CSASTGPGTGELFF. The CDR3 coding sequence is TGCAGTGCTAGTACGGGGCCGGGCACCGGGGAGCTGTTTTTT.

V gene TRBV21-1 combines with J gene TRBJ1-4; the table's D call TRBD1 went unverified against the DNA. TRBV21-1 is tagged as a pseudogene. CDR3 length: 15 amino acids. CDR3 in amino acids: CASSKGTSTNEKLFF. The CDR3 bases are TGTGCCAGCAGCAAAGGGACATCAACTAATGAAAAACTGTTTTTT.

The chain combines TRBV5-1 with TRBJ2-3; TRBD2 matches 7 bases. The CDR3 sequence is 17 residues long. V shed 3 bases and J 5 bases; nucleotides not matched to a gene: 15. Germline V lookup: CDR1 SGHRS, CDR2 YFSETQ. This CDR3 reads CASSSTRSGGSGDTQYF. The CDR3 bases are TGCGCCAGCAGCTCAACGAGATCCGGGGGGAGTGGAGATACGCAGTATTTT.

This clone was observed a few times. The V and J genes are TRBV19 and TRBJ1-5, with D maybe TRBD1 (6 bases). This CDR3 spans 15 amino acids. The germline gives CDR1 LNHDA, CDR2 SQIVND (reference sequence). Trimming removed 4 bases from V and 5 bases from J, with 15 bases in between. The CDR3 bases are TGTGCCAGTAGTAGGTGGCAGGGGTTAGATCAGCCCCAGCATTTT. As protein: CASSRWQGLDQPQHF.

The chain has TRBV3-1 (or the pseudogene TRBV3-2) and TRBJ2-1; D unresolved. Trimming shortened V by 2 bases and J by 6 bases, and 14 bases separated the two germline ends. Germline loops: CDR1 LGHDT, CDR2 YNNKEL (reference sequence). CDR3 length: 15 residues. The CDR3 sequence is CASSQNRAVSNEQFF. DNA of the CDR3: TGTGCCAGCAGCCAAAATCGGGCAGTTAGCAATGAGCAGTTCTTC.

CDR3 DNA: TGTGCCAGCCAAGGGGCGCAGGGGGACATACGGCCTGAAGCTTTCTTT. Amino acids: CASQGAQGDIRPEAFF. The V and J genes are TRBV19 and TRBJ1-1; 7 bases align to TRBD1. This CDR3 has 16 residues. Germline V gives CDR1 LNHDA, CDR2 SQIVND (reference sequence). J was trimmed by 6 bases and V by 9 bases; bases with no gene match: 19.

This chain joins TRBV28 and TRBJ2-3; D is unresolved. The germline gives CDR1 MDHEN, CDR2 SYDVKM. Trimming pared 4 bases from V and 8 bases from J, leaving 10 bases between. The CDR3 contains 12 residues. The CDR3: CASSSGLGTQYF. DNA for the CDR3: TGTGCCAGCAGTTCGGGCCTCGGTACGCAGTATTTT. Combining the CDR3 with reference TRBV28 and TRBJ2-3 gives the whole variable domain DVKVTQSSRYLVKRTGEKVFLECVQDMDHENMFWYRQDPGLGLRLIYFSYDVKMKEKGDIPEGYSVSREKKERFSLILESASTNQTSMYLCASSSGLGTQYFGPGTRLTVL.

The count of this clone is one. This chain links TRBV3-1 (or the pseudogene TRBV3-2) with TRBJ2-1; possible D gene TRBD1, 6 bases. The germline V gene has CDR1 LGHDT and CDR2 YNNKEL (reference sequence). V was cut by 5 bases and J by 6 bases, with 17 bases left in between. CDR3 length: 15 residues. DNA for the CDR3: TGTGCCAGCAGCTTCTACTTAGGACAGATCAATGAGCAGTTCTTC. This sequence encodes CASSFYLGQINEQFF.

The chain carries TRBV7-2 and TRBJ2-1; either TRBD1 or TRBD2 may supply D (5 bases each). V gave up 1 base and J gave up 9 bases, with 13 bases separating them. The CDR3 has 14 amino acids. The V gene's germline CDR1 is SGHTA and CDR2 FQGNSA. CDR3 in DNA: TGTGCCAGCAGCTTAGATGGCCCGAGGGGTGAGCAGTTCTTC. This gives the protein CASSLDGPRGEQFF.

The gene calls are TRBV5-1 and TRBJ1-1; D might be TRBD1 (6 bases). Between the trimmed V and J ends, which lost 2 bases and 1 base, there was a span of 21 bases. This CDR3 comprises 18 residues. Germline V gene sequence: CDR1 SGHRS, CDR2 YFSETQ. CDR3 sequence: CASSFGILRTEKNTEAFF. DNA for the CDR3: TGCGCCAGCAGCTTTGGTATCCTCCGGACAGAAAAGAACACTGAAGCTTTCTTT. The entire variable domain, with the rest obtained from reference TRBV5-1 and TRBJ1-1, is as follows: KAGVTQTPRYLIKTRGQQVTLSCSPISGHRSVSWYQQTPGQGLQFLFEYFSETQRNKGNFPGRFSGRQFSNSRSEMNVSTLELGDSALYLCASSFGILRTEKNTEAFFGQGTRLTVV.

CDR3 DNA: TGCAGCGCCGGGACAGGGAATGAAAAACTGTTTTTT. Protein product: CSAGTGNEKLFF. The chain recombines TRBV29-1 with TRBJ1-4, with TRBD1 identical over 9 bases. Germline lookup yields CDR1 SQVTM and CDR2 ANQGSEA. The V gene end was trimmed by 7 bases and the J gene end by 5 bases; junction bases not matched to a gene: 2. The CDR3 is 12 residues long.

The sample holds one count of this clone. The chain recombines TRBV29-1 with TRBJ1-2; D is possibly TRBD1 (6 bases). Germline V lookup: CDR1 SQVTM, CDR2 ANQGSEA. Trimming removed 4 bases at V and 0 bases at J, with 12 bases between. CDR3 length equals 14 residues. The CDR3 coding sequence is TGCAGCGTTGTGGTGGGGGCCGCTAACTATGGCTACACCTTC. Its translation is CSVVVGAANYGYTF.

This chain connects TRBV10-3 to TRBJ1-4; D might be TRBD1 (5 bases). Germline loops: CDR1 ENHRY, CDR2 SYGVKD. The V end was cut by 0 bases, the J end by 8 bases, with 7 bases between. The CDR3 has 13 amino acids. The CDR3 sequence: CAISESRDEKLFF. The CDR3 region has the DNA TGTGCCATCAGTGAGTCTAGGGACGAAAAACTGTTTTTT.

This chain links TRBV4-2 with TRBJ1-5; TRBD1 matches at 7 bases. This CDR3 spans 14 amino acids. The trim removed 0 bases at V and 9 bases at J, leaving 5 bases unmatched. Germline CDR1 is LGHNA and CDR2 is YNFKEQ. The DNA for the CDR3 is TGTGCCAGCAGCCAAGAGAGACAGGGAGTGCCCCAGCATTTT. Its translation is CASSQERQGVPQHF.

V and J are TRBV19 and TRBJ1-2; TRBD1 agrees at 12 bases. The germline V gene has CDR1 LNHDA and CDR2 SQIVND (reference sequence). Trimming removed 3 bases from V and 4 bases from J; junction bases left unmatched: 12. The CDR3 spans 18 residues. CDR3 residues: CASSIGRDRGRESYGYTF. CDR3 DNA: TGTGCCAGTAGTATTGGACGGGACAGGGGGCGCGAGTCCTATGGCTACACCTTC.

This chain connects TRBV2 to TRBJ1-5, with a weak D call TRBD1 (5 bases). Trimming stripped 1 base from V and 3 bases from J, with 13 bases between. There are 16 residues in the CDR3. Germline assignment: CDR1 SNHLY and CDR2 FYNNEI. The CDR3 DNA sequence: TGTGCCAGCAGTGAAGGGAGGGGTAGACTCAATCAGCCCCAGCATTTT. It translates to CASSEGRGRLNQPQHF. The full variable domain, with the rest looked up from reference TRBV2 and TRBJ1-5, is EPEVTQTPSHQVTQMGQEVILRCVPISNHLYFYWYRQILGQKVEFLVSFYNNEISEKSEIFDDQFSVERPDGSNFTLKIRSTKLEDSAMYFCASSEGRGRLNQPQHFGDGTRLSIL.

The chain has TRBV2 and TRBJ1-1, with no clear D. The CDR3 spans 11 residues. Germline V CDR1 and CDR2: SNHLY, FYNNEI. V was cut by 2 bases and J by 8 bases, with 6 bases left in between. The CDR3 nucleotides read TGTGCCAGCAGTGAACGCAGGGAAGCTTTCTTT. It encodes CASSERREAFF.

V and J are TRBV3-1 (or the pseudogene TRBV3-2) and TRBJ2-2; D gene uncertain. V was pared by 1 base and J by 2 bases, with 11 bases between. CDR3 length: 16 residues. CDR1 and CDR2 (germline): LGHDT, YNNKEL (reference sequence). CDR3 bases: TGTGCCAGCAGCCAAGTGAGAGGTTTAAACACCGGGGAGCTGTTTTTT. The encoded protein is CASSQVRGLNTGELFF.

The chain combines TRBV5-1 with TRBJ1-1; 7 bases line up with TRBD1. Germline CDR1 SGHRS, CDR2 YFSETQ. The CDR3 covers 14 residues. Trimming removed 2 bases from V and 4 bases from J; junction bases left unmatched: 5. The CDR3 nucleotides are TGCGCCAGCAGCTTCGAGGGGGCCACCACTGAAGCTTTCTTT. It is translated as CASSFEGATTEAFF.